A single sample is the source of the 6 T cell receptor beta chains below, sequenced in a study of blood T cell repertoires in COVID-19. TCRdb's table, derived via immunoSEQ multiplex PCR, lists solely in-frame clones and lacks some. Among 110,000 or so clones, about nine tenths were seen once, and the ten largest hold around 4.5%. The sample consisted of peripheral blood. The receptors originated from a woman aged 45 to 65 with acute or convalescent COVID-19.

This chain links TRBV7-9 with TRBJ1-4; a possible D gene is TRBD1 (5 bases). CDR1 and CDR2 from the germline V gene are SEHNR and FQNEAQ (reference sequence). V gave up 5 bases and J gave up 7 bases, with 14 bases separating them. CDR3 length: 14 amino acids. Written as DNA, the CDR3 is TGTGCCAGCAGCACGCGACAGCAGGCTGAAAAACTGTTTTTT. Its protein is CASSTRQQAEKLFF.

In DNA, the CDR3 is TGTGCCAGCAGCCACCACGACAGCTATGGCTACACCTTC. It yields the protein CASSHHDSYGYTF. This chain links TRBV3-1 (or the pseudogene TRBV3-2) with TRBJ1-2; TRBD1 might be the D (5 bases). CDR3 length equals 13 residues. Germline values: CDR1 LGHDT, CDR2 YNNKEL (reference sequence). V was clipped by 3 bases and J by 4 bases, with 9 bases between them.

The chain combines TRBV7-6 with TRBJ2-5; 11 bases map to TRBD2. V was pared by 1 base and J by 2 bases, with 0 bases of the junction left unmatched. The CDR3 contains 15 residues. The germline CDR1 and CDR2 sequences are SGHVS and FNYEAQ. CDR3 region: CASSLGLAGQETQYF. As DNA, the CDR3 is TGTGCCAGCAGCTTAGGACTAGCGGGGCAAGAGACCCAGTACTTC.

This chain links TRBV5-4 with TRBJ2-3; 10 bases line up with TRBD1. Germline loops: CDR1 SGHNT, CDR2 YYREEE (reference sequence). The CDR3 consists of 17 residues. V shed 2 bases and J 0 bases; nucleotides not matched to a gene: 6. The DNA of the CDR3 is TGTGCCAGCAGCTTTGACAGGGGGCCCTATAGCACAGATACGCAGTATTTT. Amino acids: CASSFDRGPYSTDTQYF.

The genes are TRBV10-1 and TRBJ1-2; no definite D call. Between the trimmed V and J ends, which lost 1 base and 7 bases, there was a span of 7 bases. The germline V gene encodes CDR1 WNHNN and CDR2 SYGVQD (reference sequence). The CDR3 has 12 amino acids. The CDR3 loop is CASSEFACGYTF. In DNA form, the CDR3 reads TGCGCCAGCAGTGAGTTTGCGTGTGGCTACACCTTC.

The V gene is TRBV28, the J gene TRBJ2-1; TRBD2 aligns across 7 bases. Germline CDR1 and CDR2: MDHEN and SYDVKM. J lost 4 bases, V lost 3 bases, and 6 bases had no gene match. CDR3 length equals 15 residues. The CDR3 sequence: CASSFGLAEYNEQFF. In nucleotides, the CDR3 is TGTGCCAGCAGTTTTGGGCTAGCGGAATACAATGAGCAGTTCTTC.